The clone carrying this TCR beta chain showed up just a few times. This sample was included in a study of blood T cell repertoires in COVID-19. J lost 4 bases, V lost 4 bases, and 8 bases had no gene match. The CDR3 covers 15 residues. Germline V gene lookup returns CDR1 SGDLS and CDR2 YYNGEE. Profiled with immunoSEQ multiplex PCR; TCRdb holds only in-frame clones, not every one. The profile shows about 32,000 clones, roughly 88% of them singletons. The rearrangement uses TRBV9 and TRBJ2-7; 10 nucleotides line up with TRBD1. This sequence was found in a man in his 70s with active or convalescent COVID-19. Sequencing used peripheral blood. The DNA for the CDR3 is TGTGCCAGCAGCCTAGGGGGGACAGGGGATTACGAGCAGTACTTC. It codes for CASSLGGTGDYEQYF. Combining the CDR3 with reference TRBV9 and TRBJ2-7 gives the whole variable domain DSGVTQTPKHLITATGQRVTLRCSPRSGDLSVYWYQQSLDQGLQFLIQYYNGEERAKGNILERFSAQQFPDLHSELNLSSLELGDSALYFCASSLGGTGDYEQYFGPGTRLTVT.